This section outlines one T cell receptor beta chain sequence together with its context. What it binds is not known. Following a roughly 11-day culture, CD4+ T cells were purified. Nucleocapsid antibody tests were negative, and the vaccine recipients had no prior SARS-CoV-2 infection. On both days 3 and 7, half of the culture medium was replaced with IL-2 medium. The record originates from a study of vaccination effects on CD4 cells after COVID-19. Study summary: The cohort was immunized with two doses of either the BNT162b2 or mRNA-1273 vaccine.

V was pared by 3 bases and J by 1 base, with 10 bases between. The length of the CDR3 is 15 residues. Per germline, CDR1 LNHDA and CDR2 SQIVND (reference sequence). Data came from immunoSEQ multiplex PCR; TCRdb stores just in-frame clones and leaves some out. The sample lists around 26,000 clones, around 69% seen once, with 11% in the top ten. Study-wide findings and caveats: The study enrolled few convalescent patients and sampled no early post-infection timepoints.

This material consisted of CD4+ T cells from PBMCs cultured without peptide, taken before COVID-19 vaccination. The sequence derives from a human donor who received a COVID-19 vaccine. This chain joins TRBV19 and TRBJ1-5; unclear D gene. The DNA of the CDR3 is TGTGCCAGTAGTATTTACTTTAACAGCAATCAGCCCCAGCATTTT. It encodes CASSIYFNSNQPQHF.